The subject of this entry is one TCR beta chain. Profiling relied on immunoSEQ multiplex PCR, and the TCRdb table lists in-frame clones only, not all of them. The sample holds roughly 200,000 clones, 80% to 90% seen once. The sample comes from a study of blood T cell repertoires in COVID-19. Germline V gives CDR1 SGHTA, CDR2 FQGNSA. The CDR3 has 16 residues. The V end lost 5 bases, the J end lost 3 bases, and 20 bases lay between the germline ends. V gene TRBV7-2 combines with J gene TRBJ2-7, with D perhaps matching TRBD2 (6 bases). This TCR came from a human donor with active or convalescent COVID-19. The donor label of this sample is uncertain. Sequencing input: peripheral blood. The CDR3 DNA reads as TGTGCCAGCAGCCCGAAGCGGGTAGCGGCGAACTACGAGCAGTACTTC. It yields the protein CASSPKRVAANYEQYF.